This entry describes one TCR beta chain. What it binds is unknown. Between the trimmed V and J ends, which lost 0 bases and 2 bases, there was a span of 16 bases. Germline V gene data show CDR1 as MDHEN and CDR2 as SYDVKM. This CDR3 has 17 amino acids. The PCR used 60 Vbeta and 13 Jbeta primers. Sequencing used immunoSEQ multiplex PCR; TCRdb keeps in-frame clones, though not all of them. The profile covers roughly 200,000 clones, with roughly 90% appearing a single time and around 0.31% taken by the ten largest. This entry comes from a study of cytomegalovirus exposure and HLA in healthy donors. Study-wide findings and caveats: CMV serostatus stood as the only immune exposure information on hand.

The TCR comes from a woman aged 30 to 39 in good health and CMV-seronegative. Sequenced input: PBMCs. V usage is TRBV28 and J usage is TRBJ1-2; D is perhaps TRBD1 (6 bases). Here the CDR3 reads CASSLWNPGHLNYGYTF. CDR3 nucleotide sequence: TGTGCCAGCAGTTTATGGAACCCGGGACACCTAAACTATGGCTACACCTTC.